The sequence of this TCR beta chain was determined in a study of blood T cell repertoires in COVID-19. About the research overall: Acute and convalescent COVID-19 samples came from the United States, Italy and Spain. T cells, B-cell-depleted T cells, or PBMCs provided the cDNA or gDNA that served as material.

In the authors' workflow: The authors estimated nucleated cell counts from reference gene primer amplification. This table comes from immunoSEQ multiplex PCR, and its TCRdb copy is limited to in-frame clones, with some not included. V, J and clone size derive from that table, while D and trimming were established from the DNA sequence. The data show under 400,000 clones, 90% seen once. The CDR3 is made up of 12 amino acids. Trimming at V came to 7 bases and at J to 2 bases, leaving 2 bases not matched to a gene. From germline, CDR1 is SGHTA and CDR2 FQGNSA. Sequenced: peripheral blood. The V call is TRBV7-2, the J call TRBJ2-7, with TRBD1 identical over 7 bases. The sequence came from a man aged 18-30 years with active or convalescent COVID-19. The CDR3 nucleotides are TGTGCCAGCAAGGGGGCGACCTACGAGCAGTACTTC. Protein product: CASKGATYEQYF.